This section outlines one TCR beta chain sequence together with its context. Its antigen is not known. In TCRdb, the 5' RACE reads were re-called with MiXCR into one record per CDR3 protein. The sample records 3,600 or so distinct CDR3 sequences, less than 35% being singletons. This record comes from a study of spatial heterogeneity in lung cancer. Findings of the study overall: Counts of expanded intratumoral alpha and beta TCRs tracked tumor mutation counts.

V was cut by 5 bases and J by 5 bases, with 8 bases left in between. Per the germline V gene, CDR1 is SGHVS and CDR2 is FQNEAQ. The CDR3 contains 12 residues. Indicated time point: sample taken at primary tumor resection. The sequenced material consisted of unsorted whole RNA from tumor, nontumor lung or frozen PBMC. This TCR was recovered from a male donor with early-stage non-small cell lung cancer. This chain joins TRBV7-8 and TRBJ2-3; D is uncertain. Material: lung tumor tissue, obtained at surgery. This CDR3 reads CASSMTQDTQYF. The CDR3 DNA sequence: TGTGCCAGCAGCATGACCCAAGATACGCAGTATTTT.